Each of the 27 T cell receptor beta chains below was sequenced from the same sample in a study of siplizumab effects on memory and regulatory T cells. Here immunoSEQ multiplex PCR was the method, and the copy in TCRdb shows in-frame clones only, minus some. The sample holds some 100,000 clones, around 92% seen once. The sample consisted of Tregs sorted from blood. The receptors shown here come from a human donor in good health.

The chain recombines TRBV6-5 with TRBJ1-6; no clear D. This CDR3 comprises 13 residues. Germline loops: CDR1 MNHEY, CDR2 SVGAGI. Trimming stripped 6 bases from V and 2 bases from J, with 5 bases between. The CDR3 coding sequence is TGTGCCAGCAGACCCCCCTATAATTCACCCCTCCACTTT. This gives the protein CASRPPYNSPLHF.

This chain links TRBV15 with TRBJ1-1; 8 positions agree with TRBD1. The CDR3 contains 18 residues. Germline CDR1 reads LNHNV; CDR2 reads YYDKDF (reference sequence). V dropped 0 bases and J dropped 5; count of bases not matched to a gene: 14. The CDR3 here is CATSRDRGGRGRWTEAFF. The CDR3 DNA is TGTGCCACCAGCAGAGATCGAGGCGGCAGGGGGCGGTGGACTGAAGCTTTCTTT.

The J gene is TRBJ2-7, the V gene TRBV15, with TRBD2 matching over 8 bases. J was trimmed by 1 base and V by 0 bases; bases with no gene match: 5. The germline V gene encodes CDR1 LNHNV and CDR2 YYDKDF (reference sequence). The CDR3 is 16 amino acids. The CDR3: CATSREAGESSYEQYF. CDR3 in DNA: TGTGCCACCAGCAGAGAAGCGGGAGAATCGTCCTACGAGCAGTACTTC.

The V and J genes are TRBV7-2 and TRBJ2-3; D ambiguous. Trimming left V 2 bases short and J 6 bases short, with 18 bases between. This CDR3 is built from 16 residues. Germline CDR1 and CDR2: SGHTA and FQGNSA. CDR3 coding DNA: TGTGCCAGCAGCTTATGGGTGGGATCCATAGGGGATACGCAGTATTTT. Its protein is CASSLWVGSIGDTQYF.

The DNA of the CDR3 is TGTGCCAGCAGCCGAGGAACTAGCGGGGGGAGAACAGATACGCAGTATTTT. This gives the protein CASSRGTSGGRTDTQYF. The chain recombines TRBV7-9 with TRBJ2-3; the match to TRBD2 covers 12 bases. Unmatched junction bases numbered 9, after V lost 5 bases and J lost 3 bases. The length of the CDR3 is 17 residues. From germline, CDR1 is SEHNR and CDR2 FQNEAQ (reference sequence).

This sequence joins TRBV7-2 and TRBJ1-5; D unresolved. The CDR3 extends over 13 amino acids. Looked up from germline, CDR1 is SGHTA and CDR2 is FQGNSA. Trimming took 1 base from V and 4 from J, leaving 5 bases between them. The CDR3 sequence: CASSLVINQPQHF. CDR3 nucleotides: TGTGCCAGCAGCTTAGTAATTAATCAGCCCCAGCATTTT.

This chain connects TRBV7-2 to TRBJ2-5; TRBD2 might be the D (7 bases). Germline CDR1 SGHTA, CDR2 FQGNSA. The CDR3 is made up of 13 amino acids. V lost 9 bases and J 1 base, leaving 12 bases between the germline ends. This CDR3 is CASSGGLQETQYF. DNA of the CDR3: TGTGCCAGTTCGGGGGGCCTCCAAGAGACCCAGTACTTC.

The chain couples TRBV2 to TRBJ2-6, with D hard to call. This CDR3 has 15 amino acids. Germline V gene sequence: CDR1 SNHLY, CDR2 FYNNEI. Trimming removed 3 bases from V and 0 bases from J, with 6 bases in between. CDR3 residues: CASSDRISGANVLTF. The DNA of the CDR3 is TGTGCCAGCAGTGATCGGATCTCTGGGGCCAACGTCCTGACTTTC.

V and J are TRBV2 and TRBJ2-5, with 7 bases lining up with TRBD2. The CDR3 consists of 14 residues. J gave up 1 base and V 6 bases, and 5 bases lay outside the gene matches. Germline CDR1 and CDR2: SNHLY and FYNNEI. CDR3 DNA sequence: TGTGCCAGCAGACAGCGGGGATTCCAAGAGACCCAGTACTTC. Its protein product is CASRQRGFQETQYF. Combining the CDR3 with reference TRBV2 and TRBJ2-5 gives the whole variable domain EPEVTQTPSHQVTQMGQEVILRCVPISNHLYFYWYRQILGQKVEFLVSFYNNEISEKSEIFDDQFSVERPDGSNFTLKIRSTKLEDSAMYFCASRQRGFQETQYFGPGTRLLVL.

The rearrangement joins TRBV19 to TRBJ1-5; D is unclear. Per germline, CDR1 LNHDA and CDR2 SQIVND (reference sequence). This CDR3 is built from 16 residues. Trimming pared 4 bases from V and 2 bases from J, leaving 15 bases between. CDR3 nucleotides: TGTGCCAGTAGTACTCCGAGGACTGTCCGCAATCAGCCCCAGCATTTT. This gives the protein CASSTPRTVRNQPQHF.

The chain combines TRBV5-5 with TRBJ1-2; D gene ambiguous. The ends were cut back, 5 bases at V and 8 bases at J, with 19 bases in the middle. This CDR3 contains 14 residues. Germline CDR1 SGHKS, CDR2 YYEKEE (reference sequence). The CDR3 nucleotides are TGTGCCAGCAGATCCCGAAACGAGGGAGTAGGCTACACCTTC. Translating gives CASRSRNEGVGYTF.

This clone was observed a single time. The chain recombines TRBV19 with TRBJ2-3; D is unresolved. Trimming took 10 bases from V and 3 from J, leaving 17 bases between them. Looked up from germline, CDR1 is LNHDA and CDR2 is SQIVND (reference sequence). The CDR3 covers 14 residues. DNA of the CDR3: TGTGCCATCCATTCCGGGCACCGGACAGATACGCAGTATTTT. This gives the protein CAIHSGHRTDTQYF.

The gene calls are TRBV27 and TRBJ1-2; D uncertain. The CDR3 totals 16 residues. The germline V and J ends were trimmed by 6 bases and 4 bases, with 21 bases remaining between them. Germline V gene lookup returns CDR1 MNHEY and CDR2 SMNVEV (reference sequence). In DNA form, the CDR3 reads TGTGCCAGCAGAAACCCTGGGAGGCTCGATGCCTATGGCTACACCTTC. It translates to CASRNPGRLDAYGYTF.

The chain uses TRBV5-1 and TRBJ1-2, with D uncertain. The CDR3 covers 16 residues. The V end lost 1 base, the J end lost 4 bases, and 17 bases lay between the germline ends. Germline V lookup: CDR1 SGHRS, CDR2 YFSETQ. CDR3 sequence: CASSLTPVGSLYGYTF. CDR3 nucleotide sequence: TGCGCCAGCAGCTTGACCCCCGTCGGGTCGCTCTATGGCTACACCTTC.

This chain joins TRBV7-2 and TRBJ2-4; D gene ambiguous. V lost 2 bases to trimming and J lost 0 bases, with 11 bases between them. The CDR3 consists of 16 residues. The V gene's germline CDR1 is SGHTA and CDR2 FQGNSA. CDR3 DNA sequence: TGTGCCAGCAGCTTATCGGTGCTACTAGCCAAAAACATTCAGTACTTC. Amino acids: CASSLSVLLAKNIQYF.

J is TRBJ1-4 and V is TRBV7-2, with TRBD1 matching 9 bases. The ends lost 5 bases at V and 5 bases at J; junction bases unmatched: 6. The CDR3 length is 15 residues. Germline CDR1 reads SGHTA; CDR2 reads FQGNSA. CDR3 amino acids: CASSPGTGLNEKLFF. The CDR3 region has the DNA TGTGCCAGCAGCCCCGGGACAGGGCTCAATGAAAAACTGTTTTTT.

The sample holds one count of this clone. This sequence joins TRBV5-1 and TRBJ2-1; 9 positions agree with TRBD2. Germline V CDR1 and CDR2: SGHRS, YFSETQ. The CDR3 runs to 15 residues. The V gene end was trimmed by 4 bases and the J gene end by 3 bases; junction bases not matched to a gene: 5. This chain's CDR3 is CASSPTSGSYNEQFF. In DNA, the CDR3 is TGCGCCAGCAGCCCGACTAGCGGTAGCTACAATGAGCAGTTCTTC.

CDR3 DNA: TGTGCCAGTAGTACCCTCAGCAGGGGGGAGTATGGCTACACCTTC. Encoded protein: CASSTLSRGEYGYTF. The chain is built from TRBV19 and TRBJ1-2, with 7 nucleotides matching TRBD1. Germline V gene sequence: CDR1 LNHDA, CDR2 SQIVND (reference sequence). Trimming removed 4 bases from V and 5 bases from J; junction bases left unmatched: 10. The CDR3 contains 15 residues. Full variable domain (outside the CDR3, taken from reference TRBV19 and TRBJ1-2): DGGITQSPKYLFRKEGQNVTLSCEQNLNHDAMYWYRQDPGQGLRLIYYSQIVNDFQKGDIAEGYSVSREKKESFPLTVTSAQKNPTAFYLCASSTLSRGEYGYTFGSGTRLTVV.

The chain combines TRBV6-4 with TRBJ2-7, with 9 bases lining up with TRBD1. Germline V gives CDR1 MRHNA, CDR2 SNTAGT. The CDR3 has 18 amino acids. The trim removed 6 bases at V and 3 bases at J, leaving 18 bases unmatched. The CDR3 loop is CASRVKAPMDRGGYEQYF. In DNA form, the CDR3 reads TGTGCCAGCAGGGTTAAAGCGCCAATGGACAGGGGAGGCTACGAGCAGTACTTC.

The table lists this clone with a count of one. This chain joins TRBV5-4 and TRBJ2-1; 7 nucleotides line up with TRBD1. The germline gives CDR1 SGHNT, CDR2 YYREEE (reference sequence). The CDR3 length is 13 residues. The V and J ends lost 2 bases and 12 bases, in that order; junction bases with no gene match: 8. CDR3 amino acids: CASSFRDRLWQFF. The DNA for the CDR3 is TGTGCCAGCAGCTTCCGGGACAGACTCTGGCAGTTCTTC.

The chain has TRBV7-9 and TRBJ2-7, with unresolved D. With 2 bases removed from V and 4 bases from J, the gap between germline ends came to 12 bases. The CDR3 is 14 amino acids. Germline lookup yields CDR1 SEHNR and CDR2 FQNEAQ (reference sequence). This CDR3 reads CASSLWPERYEQYF. The DNA for the CDR3 is TGTGCCAGCAGCTTATGGCCAGAGAGGTACGAGCAGTACTTC.

The chain recombines TRBV6-1 with TRBJ1-3, with D uncertain. In germline, CDR1 is MNHNS, CDR2 SASEGT. The CDR3 totals 13 residues. V lost 6 bases and J lost 4, with 10 bases in between. The CDR3 loop reads CASRYSGGNTIYF. The CDR3 bases are TGTGCCAGCAGGTATAGCGGCGGAAACACCATATATTTT.

V and J are TRBV18 and TRBJ2-7, with D unresolved. Per the germline V gene, CDR1 is KGHSH and CDR2 is LQKENI. V lost 0 bases and J lost 3, with 9 bases in between. This CDR3 is 14 amino acids long. CDR3 amino acids: CASSPPNGFYEQYF. The DNA of the CDR3 is TGTGCCAGCTCACCACCGAACGGATTCTACGAGCAGTACTTC.

This clone was recorded only once. CDR3 residues: CASSTWITNEKLFF. In nucleotides, the CDR3 is TGTGCCAGTAGTACTTGGATTACTAATGAAAAACTGTTTTTT. The V call is TRBV19, the J call TRBJ1-4; D is unresolved. Trimming pared 4 bases from V and 2 bases from J, leaving 8 bases between. The CDR3 totals 14 residues. Germline V gene lookup returns CDR1 LNHDA and CDR2 SQIVND (reference sequence).

The rearrangement joins TRBV4-1 to TRBJ1-2; 8 bases line up with TRBD1. Germline CDR1 and CDR2: MGHRA and YSYEKL. The CDR3 has 16 residues. Germline trimming cut 2 bases from V and 0 bases from J; bases unmatched to any gene: 5. CDR3 in amino acids: CASSQPGTGTNYGYTF. DNA for the CDR3: TGCGCCAGCAGCCAACCCGGGACAGGTACTAACTATGGCTACACCTTC.

This clone was picked up one time. The V and J genes are TRBV25-1 and TRBJ1-3; D is unresolved. From germline, CDR1 is MGHDK and CDR2 SYGVNS. This CDR3 region has 10 residues. Trimming stripped 4 bases from V and 5 bases from J, with 0 bases between. CDR3: CASSGNTIYF. The CDR3 region has the DNA TGTGCCAGCAGTGGAAACACCATATATTTT. Drawing the rest from reference TRBV25-1 and TRBJ1-3, the complete variable domain is EADIYQTPRYLVIGTGKKITLECSQTMGHDKMYWYQQDPGMELHLIHYSYGVNSTEKGDLSSESTVSRIRTEHFPLTLESARPSHTSQYLCASSGNTIYFGEGSWLTVV.

The table lists this clone with a few counts. The chain has TRBV9 and TRBJ1-6; D is uncertain. V was cut by 4 bases and J by 7 bases, with 6 bases left in between. Germline V lookup: CDR1 SGDLS, CDR2 YYNGEE. The CDR3 spans 12 residues. This CDR3 is CASSRPNSPLHF. Written as DNA, the CDR3 is TGTGCCAGCAGCAGACCGAATTCACCCCTCCACTTT.